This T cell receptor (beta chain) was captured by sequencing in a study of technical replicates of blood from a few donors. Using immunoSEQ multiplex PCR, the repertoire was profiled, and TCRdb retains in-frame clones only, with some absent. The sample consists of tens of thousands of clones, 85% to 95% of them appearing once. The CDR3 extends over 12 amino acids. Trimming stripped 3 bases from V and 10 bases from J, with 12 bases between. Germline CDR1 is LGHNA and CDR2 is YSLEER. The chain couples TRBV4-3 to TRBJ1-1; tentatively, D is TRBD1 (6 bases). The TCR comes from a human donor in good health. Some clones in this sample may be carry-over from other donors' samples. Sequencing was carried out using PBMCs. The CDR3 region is CASSQPRGIAFF. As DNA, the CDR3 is TGCGCCAGCAGCCAGCCTAGGGGGATAGCTTTCTTT.